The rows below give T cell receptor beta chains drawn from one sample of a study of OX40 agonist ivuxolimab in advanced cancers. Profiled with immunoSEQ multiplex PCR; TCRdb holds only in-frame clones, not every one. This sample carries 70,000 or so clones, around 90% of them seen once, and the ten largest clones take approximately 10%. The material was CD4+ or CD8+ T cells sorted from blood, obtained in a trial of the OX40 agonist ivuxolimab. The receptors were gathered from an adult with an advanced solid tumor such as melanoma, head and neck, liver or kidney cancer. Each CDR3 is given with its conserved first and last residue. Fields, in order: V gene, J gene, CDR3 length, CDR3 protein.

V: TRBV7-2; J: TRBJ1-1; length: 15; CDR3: CASSSRYGENTEAFF
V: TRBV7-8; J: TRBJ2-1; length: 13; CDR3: CASSRIKDRGQFF
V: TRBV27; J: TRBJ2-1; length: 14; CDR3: CASSSGRAYNEQFF
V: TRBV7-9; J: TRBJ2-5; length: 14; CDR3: CASSMDRVQETQYF
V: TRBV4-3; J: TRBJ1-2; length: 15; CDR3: CASSRGTLDSDGYTF
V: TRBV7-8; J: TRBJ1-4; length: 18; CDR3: CASSLALARGEVDGKLFF
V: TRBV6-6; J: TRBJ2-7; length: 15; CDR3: CASSYSLREAYEQYF
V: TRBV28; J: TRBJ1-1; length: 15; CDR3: CASSLRGPGGTEAFF
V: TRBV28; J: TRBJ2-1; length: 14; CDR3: CASRNGLAGVMQFF
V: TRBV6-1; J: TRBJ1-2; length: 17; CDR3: CASSGPIQGGRNYGYTF
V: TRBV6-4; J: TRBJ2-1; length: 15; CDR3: CASSEVGGTGNEQFF
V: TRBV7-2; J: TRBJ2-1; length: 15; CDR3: CASSLGGTSLNEQFF
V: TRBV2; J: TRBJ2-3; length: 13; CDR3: CASSEYRPSTQYF
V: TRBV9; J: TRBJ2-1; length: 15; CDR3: CASSPGVTSYNEQFF
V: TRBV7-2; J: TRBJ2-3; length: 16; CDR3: CASSLTGVGGTDTQYF
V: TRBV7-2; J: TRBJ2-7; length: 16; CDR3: CASSLVFGQGAYEQYF
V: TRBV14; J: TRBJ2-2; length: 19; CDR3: CASSQDRRTSRTSSGELFF
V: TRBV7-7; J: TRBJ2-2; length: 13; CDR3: CASSLTAAGELFF
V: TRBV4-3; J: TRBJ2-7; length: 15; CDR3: CASSQPSGREKEQYF
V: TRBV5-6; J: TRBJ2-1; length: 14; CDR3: CASTPRGGYNEQFF
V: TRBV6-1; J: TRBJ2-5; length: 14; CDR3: CASSEIQGWETQYF
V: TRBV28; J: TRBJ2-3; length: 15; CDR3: CASSEPGQGSATQYF
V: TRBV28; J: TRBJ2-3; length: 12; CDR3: CASRSGADTQYF
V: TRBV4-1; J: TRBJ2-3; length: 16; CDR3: CASSQSLTRGPDTQYF
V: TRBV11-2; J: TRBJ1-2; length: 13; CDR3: CASSRGLYYGYTF
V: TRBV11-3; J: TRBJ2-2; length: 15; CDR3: CASSLVGADTGELFF
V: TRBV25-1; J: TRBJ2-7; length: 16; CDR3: CASSELRAGVRDEQYF
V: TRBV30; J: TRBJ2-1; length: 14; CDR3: CAWSPGSPAREQFF
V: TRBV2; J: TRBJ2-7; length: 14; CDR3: CASSVNGVLYEQYF
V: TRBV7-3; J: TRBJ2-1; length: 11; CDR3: CASSINNEQFF
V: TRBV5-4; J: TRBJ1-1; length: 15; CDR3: CASSYWTRANTEAFF
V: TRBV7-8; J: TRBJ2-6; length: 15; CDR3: CASSLGAAGANVLTF
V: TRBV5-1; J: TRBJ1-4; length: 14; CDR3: CASRTGGFDEKLFF
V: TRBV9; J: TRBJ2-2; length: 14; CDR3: CASIRGPNTGELFF
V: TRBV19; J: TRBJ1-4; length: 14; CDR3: CASRHGTGIEKLFF
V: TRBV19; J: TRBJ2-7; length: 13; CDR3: CASSMDRGYEQYF
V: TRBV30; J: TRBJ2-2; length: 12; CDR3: CAWSPRPGELFF
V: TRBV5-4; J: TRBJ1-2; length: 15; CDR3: CATTPRWGGGRGYTF
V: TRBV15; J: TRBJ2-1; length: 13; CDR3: CATSTLGGNEQFF
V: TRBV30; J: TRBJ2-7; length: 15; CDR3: CAWTFRPGQGYEQYF
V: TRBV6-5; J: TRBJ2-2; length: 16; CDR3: CASSYSVLANTGELFF
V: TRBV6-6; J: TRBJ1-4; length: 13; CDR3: CASSYTEFEKLFF
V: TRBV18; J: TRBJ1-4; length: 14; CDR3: CASSMSTSDEKLFF
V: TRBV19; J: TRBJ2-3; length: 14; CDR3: CASSTPGVTDTQYF
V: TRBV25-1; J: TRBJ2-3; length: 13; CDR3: CASTSTGTDTQYF
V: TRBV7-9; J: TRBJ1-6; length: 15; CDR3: CASSLGSWNNSPLHF
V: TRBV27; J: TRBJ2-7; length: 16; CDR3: CASSPRTSVGIYEQYF
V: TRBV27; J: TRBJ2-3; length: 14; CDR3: CASSPQQGQDTQYF
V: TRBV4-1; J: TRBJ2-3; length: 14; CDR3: CAIALGGGTDTQYF